This TCR beta chain was recovered during a study of molecular identifiers for immune sequencing clone quantification. The study's findings and limits: Clones of above 20 RNA copies carried over 99% of effector molecules; in naive cells they carried under 1%.

The V and J ends lost 4 bases and 6 bases respectively, with 19 bases between them. Germline V gene sequence: CDR1 SGHKS, CDR2 YYEKEE (reference sequence). CDR3 length equals 16 residues. This clonotype was seen many times. The antigen remains unidentified. Source material for naive CD8 libraries was roughly 20,000 to 1,000,000 sorted cells, with 10%, 30% or 50% RNA. TCRdb re-called the PCR reads with MiXCR, one entry per CDR3 protein. The sample carries under 600,000 distinct CDR3 sequences, about a fifth recorded once. The sequence came from a human donor in good health. Some libraries in this study had Jurkat cell RNA spiked in. J is TRBJ2-2 and V is TRBV5-5; possibly TRBD2 for D (6 bases). Material for sequencing was naive CD8+ T cells from blood, with Jurkat cell RNA spiked in. The subset is: FACS-sorted CD8+CD4-CCR7+CD45RA+ naive T cells. The CDR3 sequence: CASSAGPIVPAGELFF. CDR3 nucleotide sequence: TGTGCCAGCAGCGCGGGACCTATCGTACCCGCCGGGGAGCTGTTTTTT.